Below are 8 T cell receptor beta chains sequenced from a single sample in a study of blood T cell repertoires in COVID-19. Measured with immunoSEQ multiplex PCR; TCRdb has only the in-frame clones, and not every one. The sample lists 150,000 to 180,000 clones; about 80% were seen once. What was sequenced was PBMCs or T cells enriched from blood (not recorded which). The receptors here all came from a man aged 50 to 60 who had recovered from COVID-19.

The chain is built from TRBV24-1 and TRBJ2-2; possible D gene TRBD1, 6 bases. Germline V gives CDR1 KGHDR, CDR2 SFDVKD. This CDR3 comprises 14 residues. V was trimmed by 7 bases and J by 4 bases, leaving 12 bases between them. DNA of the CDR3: TGTGCCACCAGCCCGGGACACCTCACCGGGGAGCTGTTTTTT. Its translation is CATSPGHLTGELFF.

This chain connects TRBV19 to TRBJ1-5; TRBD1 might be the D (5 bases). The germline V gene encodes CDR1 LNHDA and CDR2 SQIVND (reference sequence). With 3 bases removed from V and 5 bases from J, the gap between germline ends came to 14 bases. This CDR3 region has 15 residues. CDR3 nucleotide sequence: TGTGCCAGTAGTATTGGGGACTTACCCGATCAGCCCCAGCATTTT. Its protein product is CASSIGDLPDQPQHF.

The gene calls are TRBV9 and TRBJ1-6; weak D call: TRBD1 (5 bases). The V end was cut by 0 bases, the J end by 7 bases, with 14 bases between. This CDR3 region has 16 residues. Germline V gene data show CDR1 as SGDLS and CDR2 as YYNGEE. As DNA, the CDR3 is TGTGCCAGCAGCGTAGAAGGGGCAGGGTGGAATTCACCCCTCCACTTT. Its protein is CASSVEGAGWNSPLHF. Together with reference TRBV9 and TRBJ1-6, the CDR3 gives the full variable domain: DSGVTQTPKHLITATGQRVTLRCSPRSGDLSVYWYQQSLDQGLQFLIQYYNGEERAKGNILERFSAQQFPDLHSELNLSSLELGDSALYFCASSVEGAGWNSPLHFGNGTRLTVT.

CDR3 nucleotides: TGTGCCAGCAGCCCCGGGACAGACCTAAGGTACGAGCAGTACTTC. It is translated as CASSPGTDLRYEQYF. This chain links TRBV7-9 with TRBJ2-7; 7 bases match TRBD1. The CDR3 totals 15 residues. The V gene's germline CDR1 is SEHNR and CDR2 FQNEAQ (reference sequence). V dropped 5 bases and J dropped 4; count of bases not matched to a gene: 11. Full variable domain (remainder filled in from reference TRBV7-9 and TRBJ2-7): DTGVSQNPRHKITKRGQNVTFRCDPISEHNRLYWYRQTLGQGPEFLTYFQNEAQLEKSRLLSDRFSAERPKGSFSTLEIQRTEQGDSAMYLCASSPGTDLRYEQYFGPGTRLTVT.

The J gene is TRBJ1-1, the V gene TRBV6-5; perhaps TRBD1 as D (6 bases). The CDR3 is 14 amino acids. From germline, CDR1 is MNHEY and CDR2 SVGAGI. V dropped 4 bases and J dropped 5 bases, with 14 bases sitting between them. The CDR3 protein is CASSSNTGRTEAFF. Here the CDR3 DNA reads TGTGCCAGCAGTTCTAATACAGGGAGAACTGAAGCTTTCTTT.

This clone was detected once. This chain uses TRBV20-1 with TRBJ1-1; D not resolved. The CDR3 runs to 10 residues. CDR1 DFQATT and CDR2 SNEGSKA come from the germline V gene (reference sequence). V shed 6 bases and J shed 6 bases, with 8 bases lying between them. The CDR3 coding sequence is TGCAGTGCCTCTCGGGCTGAAGCTTTCTTT. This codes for CSASRAEAFF.

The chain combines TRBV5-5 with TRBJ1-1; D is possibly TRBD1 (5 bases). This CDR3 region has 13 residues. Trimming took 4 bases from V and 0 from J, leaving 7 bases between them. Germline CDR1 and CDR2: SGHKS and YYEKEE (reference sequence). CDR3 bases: TGTGCCAGCAGCCCAGGGATGAACACTGAAGCTTTCTTT. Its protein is CASSPGMNTEAFF.

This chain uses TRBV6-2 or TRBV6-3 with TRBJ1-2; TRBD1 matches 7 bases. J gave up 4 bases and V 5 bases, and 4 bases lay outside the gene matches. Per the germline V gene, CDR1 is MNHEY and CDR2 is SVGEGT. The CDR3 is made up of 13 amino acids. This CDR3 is CASSDGTVYGYTF. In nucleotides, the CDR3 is TGTGCCAGCAGTGATGGGACAGTCTATGGCTACACCTTC.